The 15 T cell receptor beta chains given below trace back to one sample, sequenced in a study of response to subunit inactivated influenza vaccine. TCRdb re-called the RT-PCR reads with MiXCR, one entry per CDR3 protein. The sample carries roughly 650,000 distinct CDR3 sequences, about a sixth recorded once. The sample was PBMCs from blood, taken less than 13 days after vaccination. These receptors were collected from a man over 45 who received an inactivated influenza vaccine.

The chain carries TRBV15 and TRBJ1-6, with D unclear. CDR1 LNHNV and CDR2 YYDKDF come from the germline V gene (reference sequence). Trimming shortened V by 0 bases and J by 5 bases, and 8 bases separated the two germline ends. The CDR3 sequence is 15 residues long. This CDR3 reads CATSRDSPDNSPLHF. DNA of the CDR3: TGTGCCACCAGCAGAGACAGTCCGGATAATTCACCCCTCCACTTT.

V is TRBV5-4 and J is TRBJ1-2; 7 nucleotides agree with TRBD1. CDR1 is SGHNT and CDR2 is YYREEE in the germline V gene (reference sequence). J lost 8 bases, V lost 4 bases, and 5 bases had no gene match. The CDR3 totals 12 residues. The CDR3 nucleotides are TGTGCCAGCAGCCACAGGACAGGCGGCTACACCTTC. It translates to CASSHRTGGYTF. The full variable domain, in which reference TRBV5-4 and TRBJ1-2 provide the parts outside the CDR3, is ETGVTQSPTHLIKTRGQQVTLRCSSQSGHNTVSWYQQALGQGPQFIFQYYREEENGRGNFPPRFSGLQFPNYSSELNVNALELDDSALYLCASSHRTGGYTFGSGTRLTVV.

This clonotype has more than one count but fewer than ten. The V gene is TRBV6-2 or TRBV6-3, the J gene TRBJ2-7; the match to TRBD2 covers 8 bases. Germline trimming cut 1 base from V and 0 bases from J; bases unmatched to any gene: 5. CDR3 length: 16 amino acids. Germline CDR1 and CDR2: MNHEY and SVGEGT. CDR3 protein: CASSYLLADYSYEQYF. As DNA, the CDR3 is TGTGCCAGCAGTTACTTACTAGCGGACTACTCCTACGAGCAGTACTTC.

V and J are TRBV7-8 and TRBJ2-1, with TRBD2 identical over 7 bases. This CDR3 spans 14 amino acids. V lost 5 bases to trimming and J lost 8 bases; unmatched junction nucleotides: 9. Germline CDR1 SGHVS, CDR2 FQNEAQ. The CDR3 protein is CASSVERERDEQFF. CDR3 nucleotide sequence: TGTGCCAGCAGCGTAGAGCGGGAAAGGGATGAGCAGTTCTTC.

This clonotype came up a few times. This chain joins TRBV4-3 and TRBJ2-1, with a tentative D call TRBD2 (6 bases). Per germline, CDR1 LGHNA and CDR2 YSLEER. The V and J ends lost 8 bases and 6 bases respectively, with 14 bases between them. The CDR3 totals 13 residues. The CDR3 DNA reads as TGCGCCAGCGGGAAACGGGGAGGCAATGAGCAGTTCTTC. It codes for CASGKRGGNEQFF.

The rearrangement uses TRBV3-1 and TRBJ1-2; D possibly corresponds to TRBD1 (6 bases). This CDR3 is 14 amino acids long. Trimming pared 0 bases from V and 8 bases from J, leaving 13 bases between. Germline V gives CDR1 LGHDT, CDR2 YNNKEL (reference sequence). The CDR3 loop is CASSQDHRAGGYTF. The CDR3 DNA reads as TGTGCCAGCAGCCAAGACCACAGGGCCGGGGGCTACACCTTC.

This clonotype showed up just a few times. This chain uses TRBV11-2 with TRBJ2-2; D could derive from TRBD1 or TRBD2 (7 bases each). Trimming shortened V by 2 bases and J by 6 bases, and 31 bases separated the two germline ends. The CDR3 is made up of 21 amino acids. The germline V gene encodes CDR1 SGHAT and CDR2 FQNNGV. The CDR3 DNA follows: TGTGCCAGCAGCTTACCTCTTAGACAGGGAGGGTCTAACCAACGGCCCGGGGAGCTGTTTTTT. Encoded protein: CASSLPLRQGGSNQRPGELFF.

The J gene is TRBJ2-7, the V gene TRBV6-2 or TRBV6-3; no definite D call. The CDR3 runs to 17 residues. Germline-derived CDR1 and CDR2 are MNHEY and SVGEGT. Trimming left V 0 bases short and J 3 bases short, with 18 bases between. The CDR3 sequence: CASSYSILPSKNYEQYF. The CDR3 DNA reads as TGTGCCAGCAGTTACTCGATTCTTCCAAGCAAAAACTACGAGCAGTACTTC.

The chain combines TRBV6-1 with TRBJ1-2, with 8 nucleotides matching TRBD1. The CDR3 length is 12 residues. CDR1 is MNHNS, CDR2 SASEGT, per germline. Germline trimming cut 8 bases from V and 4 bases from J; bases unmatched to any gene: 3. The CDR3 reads CASLGQAYGYTF. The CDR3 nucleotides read TGTGCCAGCCTGGGACAGGCCTATGGCTACACCTTC.

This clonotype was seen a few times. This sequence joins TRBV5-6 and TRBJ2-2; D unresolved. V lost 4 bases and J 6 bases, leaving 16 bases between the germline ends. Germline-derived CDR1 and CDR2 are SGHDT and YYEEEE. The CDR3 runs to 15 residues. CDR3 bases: TGTGCCAGCAGCCCTGGGATCCCCCTTGCCGGGGAGCTGTTTTTT. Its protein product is CASSPGIPLAGELFF.

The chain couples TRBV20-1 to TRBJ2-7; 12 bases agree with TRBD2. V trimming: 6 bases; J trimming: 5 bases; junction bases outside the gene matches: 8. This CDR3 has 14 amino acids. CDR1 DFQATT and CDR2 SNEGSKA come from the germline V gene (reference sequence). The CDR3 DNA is TGCAGTGCGCGGACTAGCGGGATAACCCACGAGCAGTACTTC. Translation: CSARTSGITHEQYF.

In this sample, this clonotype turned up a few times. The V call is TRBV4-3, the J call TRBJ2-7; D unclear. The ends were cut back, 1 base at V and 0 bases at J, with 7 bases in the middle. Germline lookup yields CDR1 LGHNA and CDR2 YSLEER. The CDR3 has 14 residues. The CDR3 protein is CASSQGVDSYEQYF. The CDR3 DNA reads TGCGCCAGCAGCCAAGGTGTGGACTCCTACGAGCAGTACTTC.

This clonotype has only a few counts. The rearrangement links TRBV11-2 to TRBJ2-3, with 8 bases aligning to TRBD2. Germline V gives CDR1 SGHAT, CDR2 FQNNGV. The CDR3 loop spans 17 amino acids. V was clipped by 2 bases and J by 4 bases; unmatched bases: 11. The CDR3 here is CASSLIGRGDSADTQYF. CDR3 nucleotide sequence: TGTGCCAGCAGCTTAATTGGGCGGGGGGATTCCGCAGATACGCAGTATTTT.

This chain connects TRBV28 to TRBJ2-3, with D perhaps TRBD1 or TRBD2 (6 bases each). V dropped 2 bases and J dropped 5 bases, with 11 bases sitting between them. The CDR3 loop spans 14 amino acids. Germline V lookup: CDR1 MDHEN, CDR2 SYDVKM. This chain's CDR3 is CASSLHGGGDTQYF. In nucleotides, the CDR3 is TGTGCCAGCAGTTTACACGGGGGCGGAGATACGCAGTATTTT. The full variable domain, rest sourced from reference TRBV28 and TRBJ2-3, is DVKVTQSSRYLVKRTGEKVFLECVQDMDHENMFWYRQDPGLGLRLIYFSYDVKMKEKGDIPEGYSVSREKKERFSLILESASTNQTSMYLCASSLHGGGDTQYFGPGTRLTVL.

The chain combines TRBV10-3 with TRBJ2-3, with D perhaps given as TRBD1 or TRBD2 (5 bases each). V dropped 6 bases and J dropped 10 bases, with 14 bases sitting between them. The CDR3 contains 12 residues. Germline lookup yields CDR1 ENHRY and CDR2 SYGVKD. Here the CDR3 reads CAISWDGTAQYF. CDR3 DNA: TGTGCCATCAGCTGGGACGGGACGGCGCAGTATTTT.